This T cell receptor beta chain derives from a study of T cells in Graves' hyperthyroidism and ophthalmopathy (dated by TCRdb to between 2018 and 2021). Regarding the research as a whole: Peripheral blood was sampled at the time of initial diagnosis, prior to any treatment. The paper describes TCR Vbeta CDR3 sequencing of around 130 peripheral blood samples, made up of fewer than 50 ophthalmopathy patients, 70 to 75 hyperthyroidism patients and 17 progressor patients. Following sampling, methimazole starting at 30 mg daily was given to hyperthyroidism patients, and high-dose intravenous methylprednisolone was given to ophthalmopathy patients. The approximately 98 discovery patients were randomly divided into training and test sets at a 7:3 ratio. Prospective prediction of ophthalmopathy was tested in an independent validation cohort of fewer than 20 hyperthyroidism patients and 17 patients who later progressed to ophthalmopathy. A discovery cohort of 95 to 100 patients, roughly 40 with Graves' ophthalmopathy and about 58 with stable Graves' hyperthyroidism, was used to find distinguishing TCR V-J signatures. Thyroid tissue and blood T-cell repertoires from six Graves' hyperthyroidism patients were also compared in the study. Results and caveats for the whole study, not just this receptor: Blood samples also contained most of the expanded thyroid clonotypes (frequency above 0.001), which suggests that blood repertoires may reflect thyroid immune responses. In validation, progression to ophthalmopathy was predicted by the model with 70.59% sensitivity and roughly 72% specificity, a median of approximately 7.1 months before onset. No statistical method was used to set the sample size in advance, and investigators knew the group allocation. Ophthalmopathy was separated from stable hyperthyroidism by a 13 V-J signature model, with about 88% sensitivity and about 84% specificity obtained in cross-validation and 80%/75% obtained in testing.

Ten or more counts support this clonotype. The antigen this receptor binds is unknown. Base quality data are lacking; no much larger clone is found one base away. Reading from cysteine to phenylalanine, the CDR3 counts 13 amino acids. Only the CDR3 part of the read is kept: 39 bases, read in frame from the first base. Per the germline V gene, SGHRS is the CDR1 and YFSETQ is the CDR2. V is reduced by 6 bases and J by 4 bases, leaving a spacing of 13 bases between them. A patient counted as having stable Graves' hyperthyroidism if no progression to ophthalmopathy occurred over 18 months of follow-up. Hyperthyroidism patients were aged 18 to 65 years and newly diagnosed, with disease duration of less than 2 months. Any patient with an uncontrolled infection, another autoimmune disease, pregnancy or lactation was excluded. Clinical symptoms, serum thyroxine and TRAb, thyroid ultrasound, and orbital computed tomography formed the basis for the diagnoses. Ficoll-Paque density gradient centrifugation was used to isolate PBMCs from 10 ml of fresh peripheral blood. Total RNA was extracted using Trizol reagent, and RNA quality was assessed on an Agilent 2100 Bioanalyzer.

TCR beta CDR3 regions were amplified from RNA transcripts. The first round of RT-PCR for the TCR CDR3 was performed with the HTBI primer set and the Qiagen OneStep RT-PCR kit. A second multiplex PCR round built the libraries, followed by size selection and purification. Paired-end sequencing of the libraries was performed with 100 bp reads on an Illumina HiSeq2000. The study's own analysis went as follows. SOAPnuke was used to process the raw data, with reads discarded if the reads contained adapters or uncalled bases, had a mean Phred below 15, or lacked an exact constant-primer or identifier match. High-quality paired reads were merged using COPE v1.2.5, and each unique nucleotide sequence was defined as a clonotype. Clonotypes were aligned to IMGT TRBV, TRBD and TRBJ reference segments using MiTCR v1.1. The analysis was restricted to V-J combinations with a frequency above 0.0001, which together covered about 99% of the repertoires. A TCS score was defined as the ratio between F50 (clonal expansion) and ExV (chaos), using BLOSUM62-based TCRdist between CDR3 peptides within each V-J. Welch's t-statistics and random forest reduced 500 to 650 V-J features to roughly 13, which were used in a naive Bayes classifier (R e1071). TCRdb reran the public reads through fastp at Q25 and MiXCR, keeping productive beta chains. Each entry is one CDR3 protein sequence, shown with its most common DNA and genes. These V and J calls derive from TCRdb rather than the authors' analysis. In all, the sample holds roughly 300,000 distinct CDR3 sequences, and roughly a fifth of those were seen once. 50% of the sample is in the top ten clones.

The V and J genes are TRBV5-1 and TRBJ1-2; TRBD1 is possibly the D segment (5 matching bases). The sequenced sample consisted of blood. The source is a woman aged 50 to 60 with Graves' hyperthyroidism. The bases are TGCGCCAGCAAGCGGGGGATGAGCTATGGCTACACCTTC. This sequence encodes CASKRGMSYGYTF.